This T cell receptor beta chain was identified during a study of blood T cell repertoires in COVID-19. Looked up from germline, CDR1 is LNHNV and CDR2 is YYDKDF (reference sequence). This CDR3 is built from 15 residues. The trim removed 1 base at V and 4 bases at J, leaving 4 bases unmatched. This clone was found a few times. In the original processing: Amplification with reference gene primers provided the estimates of nucleated cell counts. This table comes from immunoSEQ multiplex PCR, and its TCRdb copy is limited to in-frame clones, with some not included. The D gene and trimming were derived from the DNA, and the V and J assignments and clone size from that table. The table shows about 200,000 clones, with less than 85% occurring only once.

This sequence joins TRBV15 and TRBJ2-1; 7 nucleotides match TRBD1. The clonotype comes from a woman between 65 and 79 years old with acute or convalescent COVID-19. Sequences were obtained from peripheral blood. CDR3 residues: CATSRGDRAYNEQFF. The DNA for the CDR3 is TGTGCCACCAGCAGAGGAGACAGGGCGTACAATGAGCAGTTCTTC.